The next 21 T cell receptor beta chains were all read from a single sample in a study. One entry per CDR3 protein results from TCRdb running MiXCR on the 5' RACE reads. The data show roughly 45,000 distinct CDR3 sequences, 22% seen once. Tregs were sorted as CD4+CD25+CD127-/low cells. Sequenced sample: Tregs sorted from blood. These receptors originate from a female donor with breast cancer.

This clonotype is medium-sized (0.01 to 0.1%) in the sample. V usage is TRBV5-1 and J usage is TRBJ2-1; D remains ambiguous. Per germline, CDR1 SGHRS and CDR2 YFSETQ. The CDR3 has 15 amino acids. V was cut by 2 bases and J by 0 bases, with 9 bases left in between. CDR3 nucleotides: TGCGCCAGCAGCTTTTCATCGAGCTCCTACAATGAGCAGTTCTTC. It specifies CASSFSSSSYNEQFF.

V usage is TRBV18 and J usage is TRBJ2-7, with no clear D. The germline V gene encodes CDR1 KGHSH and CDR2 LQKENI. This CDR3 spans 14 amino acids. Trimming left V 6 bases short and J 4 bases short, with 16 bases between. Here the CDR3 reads CASSLRPAGYEQYF. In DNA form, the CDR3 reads TGTGCCAGCTCCCTCCGACCGGCAGGTTACGAGCAGTACTTC. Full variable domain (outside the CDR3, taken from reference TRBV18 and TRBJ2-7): NAGVMQNPRHLVRRRGQEARLRCSPMKGHSHVYWYRQLPEEGLKFMVYLQKENIIDESGMPKERFSAEFPKEGPSILRIQQVVRGDSAAYFCASSLRPAGYEQYFGPGTRLTVT.

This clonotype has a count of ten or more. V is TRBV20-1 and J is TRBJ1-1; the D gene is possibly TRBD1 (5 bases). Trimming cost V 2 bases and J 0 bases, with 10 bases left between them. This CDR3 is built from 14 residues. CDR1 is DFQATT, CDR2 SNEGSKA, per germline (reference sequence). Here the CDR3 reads CSARREDMNTEAFF. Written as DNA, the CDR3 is TGCAGTGCTAGAAGAGAGGACATGAACACTGAAGCTTTCTTT.

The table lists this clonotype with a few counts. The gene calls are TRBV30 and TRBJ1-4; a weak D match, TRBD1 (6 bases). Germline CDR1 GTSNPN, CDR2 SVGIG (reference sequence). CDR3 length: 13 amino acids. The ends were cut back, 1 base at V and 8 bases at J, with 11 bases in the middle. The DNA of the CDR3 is TGTGCCTGGAGTGAGGGGGACCGGGAAAAACTGTTTTTT. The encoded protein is CAWSEGDREKLFF.

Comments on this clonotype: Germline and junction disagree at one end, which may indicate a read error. The CDR3 region has the DNA TGTACCAGCAGCGTAGGAATGTCGGATCAGCCCCAGCATTTT. This codes for CTSSVGMSDQPQHF. The chain combines TRBV9 with TRBJ1-5; D gene unclear. The germline gives CDR1 SGDLS, CDR2 YYNGEE. This CDR3 has 14 residues.

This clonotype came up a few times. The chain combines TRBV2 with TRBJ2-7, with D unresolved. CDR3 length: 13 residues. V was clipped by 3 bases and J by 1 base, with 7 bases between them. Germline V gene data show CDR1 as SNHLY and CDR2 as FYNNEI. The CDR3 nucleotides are TGTGCCAGCAGTGATGTGGGATCCTACGAGCAGTACTTC. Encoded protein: CASSDVGSYEQYF. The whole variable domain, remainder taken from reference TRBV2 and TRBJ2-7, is EPEVTQTPSHQVTQMGQEVILRCVPISNHLYFYWYRQILGQKVEFLVSFYNNEISEKSEIFDDQFSVERPDGSNFTLKIRSTKLEDSAMYFCASSDVGSYEQYFGPGTRLTVT.

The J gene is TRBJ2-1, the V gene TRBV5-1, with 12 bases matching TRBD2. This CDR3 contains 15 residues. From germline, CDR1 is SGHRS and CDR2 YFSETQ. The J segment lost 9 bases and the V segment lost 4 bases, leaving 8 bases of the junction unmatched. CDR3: CASSPLAGGAGEQFF. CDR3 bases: TGCGCCAGCAGCCCGCTAGCGGGAGGGGCTGGTGAGCAGTTCTTC.

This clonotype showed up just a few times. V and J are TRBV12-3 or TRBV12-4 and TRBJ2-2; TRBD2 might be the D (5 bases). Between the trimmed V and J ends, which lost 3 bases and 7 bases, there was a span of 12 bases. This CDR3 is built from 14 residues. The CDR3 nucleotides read TGTGCCAGCAGTTTTGAGGGATCTAACGGGGAGCTGTTTTTT. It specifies CASSFEGSNGELFF.

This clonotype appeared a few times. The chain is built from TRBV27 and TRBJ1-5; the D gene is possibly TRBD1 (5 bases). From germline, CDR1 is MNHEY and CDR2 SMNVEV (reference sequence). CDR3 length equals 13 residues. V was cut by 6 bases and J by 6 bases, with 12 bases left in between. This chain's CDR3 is CASSPGWRQPQHF. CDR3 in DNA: TGTGCCAGCAGCCCAGGGTGGCGTCAGCCCCAGCATTTT.

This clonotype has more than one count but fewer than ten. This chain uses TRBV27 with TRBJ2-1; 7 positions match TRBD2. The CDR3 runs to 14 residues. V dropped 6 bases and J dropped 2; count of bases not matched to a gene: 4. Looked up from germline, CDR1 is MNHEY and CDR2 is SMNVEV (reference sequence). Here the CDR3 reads CASSPSGTYNEQFF. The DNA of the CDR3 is TGTGCCAGCAGCCCTAGCGGAACCTACAATGAGCAGTTCTTC.

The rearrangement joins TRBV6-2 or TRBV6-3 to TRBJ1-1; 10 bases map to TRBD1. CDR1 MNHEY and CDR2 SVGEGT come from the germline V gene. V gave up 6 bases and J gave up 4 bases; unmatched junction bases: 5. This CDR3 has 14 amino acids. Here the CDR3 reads CASRSGQGGTEAFF. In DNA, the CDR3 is TGTGCCAGCAGAAGCGGACAGGGGGGCACTGAAGCTTTCTTT.

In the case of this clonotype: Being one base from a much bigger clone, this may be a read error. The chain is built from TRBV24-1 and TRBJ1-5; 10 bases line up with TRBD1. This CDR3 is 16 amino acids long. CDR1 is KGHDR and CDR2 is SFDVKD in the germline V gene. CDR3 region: CATSEAGTGVFQLQHF. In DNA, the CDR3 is TGTGCCACCAGTGAGGCCGGGACAGGGGTTTTTCAGCTCCAGCATTTT.

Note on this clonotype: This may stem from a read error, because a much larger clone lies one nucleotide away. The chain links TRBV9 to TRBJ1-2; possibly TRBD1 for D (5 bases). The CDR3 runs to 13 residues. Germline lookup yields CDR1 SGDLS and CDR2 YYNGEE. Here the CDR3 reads CASSGGRNYGYAF. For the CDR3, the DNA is TGTGCCAGCAGCGGGGGACGGAACTATGGCTACGCCTTC.

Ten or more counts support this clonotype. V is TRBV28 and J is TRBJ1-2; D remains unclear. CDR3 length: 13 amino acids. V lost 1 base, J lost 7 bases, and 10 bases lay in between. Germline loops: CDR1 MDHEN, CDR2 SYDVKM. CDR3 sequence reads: CASSLSGSGGYTF. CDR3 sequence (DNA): TGTGCCAGCAGTTTATCGGGGAGTGGTGGCTACACCTTC.

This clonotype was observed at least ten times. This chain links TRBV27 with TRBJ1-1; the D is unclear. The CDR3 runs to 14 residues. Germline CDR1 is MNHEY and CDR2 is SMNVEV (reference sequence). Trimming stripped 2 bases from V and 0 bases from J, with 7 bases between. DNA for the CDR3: TGTGCCAGCAGTTTAGGACGGGTGAACACTGAAGCTTTCTTT. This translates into CASSLGRVNTEAFF.

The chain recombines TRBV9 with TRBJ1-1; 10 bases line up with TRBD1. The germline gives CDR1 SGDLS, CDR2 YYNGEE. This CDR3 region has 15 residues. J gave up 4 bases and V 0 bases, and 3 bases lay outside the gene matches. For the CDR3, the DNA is TGTGCCAGCAGCGTAGGGAGGACAGGGGGCACTGAAGCTTTCTTT. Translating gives CASSVGRTGGTEAFF.

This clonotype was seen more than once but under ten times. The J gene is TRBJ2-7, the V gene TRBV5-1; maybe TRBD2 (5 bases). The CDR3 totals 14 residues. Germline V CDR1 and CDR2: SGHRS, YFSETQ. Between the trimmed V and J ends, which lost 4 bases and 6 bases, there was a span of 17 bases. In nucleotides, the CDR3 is TGCGCCAGCAGCCCCGTCGGGGTCGACCCCGAGCAGTACTTC. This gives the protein CASSPVGVDPEQYF.

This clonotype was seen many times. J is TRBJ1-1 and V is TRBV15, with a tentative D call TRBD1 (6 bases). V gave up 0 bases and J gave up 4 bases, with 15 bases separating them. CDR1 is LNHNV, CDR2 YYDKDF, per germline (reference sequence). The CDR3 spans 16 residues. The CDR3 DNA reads TGTGCCACCAGCAGAGATCGGGGGGCATCTTTCACTGAAGCTTTCTTT. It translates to CATSRDRGASFTEAFF. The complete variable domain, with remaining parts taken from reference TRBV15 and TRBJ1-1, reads DAMVIQNPRYQVTQFGKPVTLSCSQTLNHNVMYWYQQKSSQAPKLLFHYYDKDFNNEADTPDNFQSRRPNTSFCFLDIRSPGLGDTAMYLCATSRDRGASFTEAFFGQGTRLTVV.

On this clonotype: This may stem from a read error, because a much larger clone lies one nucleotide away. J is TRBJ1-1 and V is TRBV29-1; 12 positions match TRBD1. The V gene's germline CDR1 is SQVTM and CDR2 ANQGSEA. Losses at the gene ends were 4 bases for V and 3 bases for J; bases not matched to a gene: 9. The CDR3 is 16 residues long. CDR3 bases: TGCAGCGTTGTTGGGGACAGGGGGCGAGGGGACACTGAAGCTTTCTTT. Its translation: CSVVGDRGRGDTEAFF.

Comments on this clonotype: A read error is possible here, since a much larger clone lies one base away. CDR3 nucleotide sequence: TGTGCCAGCAGCGCAGACTCTCCCACAGCGAATGAGCAGTTCTTC. Translation: CASSADSPTANEQFF. The rearrangement joins TRBV9 to TRBJ2-1; D is uncertain. This CDR3 is built from 15 residues. The V end lost 3 bases, the J end lost 7 bases, and 17 bases lay between the germline ends. The germline CDR1 and CDR2 sequences are SGDLS and YYNGEE.

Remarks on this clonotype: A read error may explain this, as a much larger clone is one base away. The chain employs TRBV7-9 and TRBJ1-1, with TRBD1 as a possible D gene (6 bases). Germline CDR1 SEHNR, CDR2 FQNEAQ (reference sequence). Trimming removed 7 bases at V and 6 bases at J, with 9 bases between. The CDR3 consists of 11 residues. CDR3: CASTGGAEAFF. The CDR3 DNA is TGTGCCAGCACCGGGGGCGCTGAAGCTTTCTTT.